This section outlines one T cell receptor beta chain sequence together with its context. These data are taken from a study of blood T cell repertoires in COVID-19. Study information: There were acute and convalescent COVID-19 samples, and they came from the United States, Italy and Spain. PBMCs, B-cell-depleted T cells, or T cells were the source of the cDNA or gDNA that made up the material.

Libraries were prepared by immunoSEQ multiplex PCR; TCRdb keeps only in-frame clonotypes and omits some of them. The repertoire holds 250,000 to 350,000 clones, more than 75% seen once, with approximately 4% in the top ten. This TCR derives from a woman aged 50 to 60 with active or convalescent COVID-19. Specimen: peripheral blood.

The CDR3 protein is CASSGRGGPNEKLFF. The CDR3 bases are TGTGCCAGTAGTGGTCGTGGGGGCCCTAATGAAAAACTGTTTTTT. The V and J genes are TRBV19 and TRBJ1-4; tentative D call: TRBD1 (6 bases). The CDR3 runs 15 residues. The germline V gene encodes CDR1 LNHDA and CDR2 SQIVND (reference sequence). V lost 5 bases and J 3 bases, leaving 13 bases between the germline ends.